A selection of T cell receptor beta chains follows, all from one sample in a study of metastatic and nonmetastatic thyroid tumors. TCRdb re-called the PCR reads through MiXCR. The sample holds 20,000 to 25,000 clones, more than 15% seen once. Specimen: tumor tissue. These TCRs come from a female donor with papillary thyroid cancer or a benign thyroid nodule (not recorded which). Some clones in this sample may be carry-over from other donors' samples. The CDR3 runs from the conserved cysteine through the conserved F or W. Each record gives: CDR3 DNA, CDR3 protein, V gene, J gene, D gene, clone size, CDR3 length. A D gene is named only where the DNA matches it firmly. Clone size, where shown, is once, few, many, or a class for clones that have expanded.

cdr3_nt: TGTGCCAGCAGTTTTCCTTTCCGAGGAGGCTATGGCTACACCTTC; cdr3_aa: CASSFPFRGGYGYTF; v_call: TRBV28; j_call: TRBJ1-2; d_call: NA; clone_size: medium-sized; cdr3_length: 15
cdr3_nt: TGTGCCAGCATCTATGGGACAGGAAGAGGGAGCAATCAGCCCCAGCATTTT; cdr3_aa: CASIYGTGRGSNQPQHF; v_call: TRBV28; j_call: TRBJ1-5; d_call: TRBD1; clone_size: many; cdr3_length: 17
cdr3_nt: TGTGCCAGCAGCGCCCGGGACAGGATGAACGAAAAACTGTTTTTT; cdr3_aa: CASSARDRMNEKLFF; v_call: TRBV9; j_call: TRBJ1-4; d_call: TRBD1; clone_size: many; cdr3_length: 15
cdr3_nt: TGTGCCAGCAGCCCCGGGGGGGCAGGGTACGAGACCCAGTACTTC; cdr3_aa: CASSPGGAGYETQYF; v_call: TRBV28; j_call: TRBJ2-5; d_call: TRBD2; clone_size: NA; cdr3_length: 15
cdr3_nt: TGTGCCAGCAGCTTAGGGGGCTCTGGAAACACCATATATTTT; cdr3_aa: CASSLGGSGNTIYF; v_call: TRBV7-8; j_call: TRBJ1-3; d_call: NA; clone_size: medium-sized; cdr3_length: 14
cdr3_nt: TGCGCCAGCAGCTTGGTGTCGGGGAGAGCCACAGATACGCAGTATTTT; cdr3_aa: CASSLVSGRATDTQYF; v_call: TRBV5-1; j_call: TRBJ2-3; d_call: NA; clone_size: many; cdr3_length: 16
cdr3_nt: TGTGCCAGCAGCCGGGACAGAGAGACCCAGTACTTC; cdr3_aa: CASSRDRETQYF; v_call: TRBV6-1; j_call: TRBJ2-5; d_call: TRBD1; clone_size: medium-sized; cdr3_length: 12
cdr3_nt: TGTGCCAGCAGCCGTACAGGGAACGATGGCTACACCTTC; cdr3_aa: CASSRTGNDGYTF; v_call: TRBV6-1; j_call: TRBJ1-2; d_call: NA; clone_size: many; cdr3_length: 13
cdr3_nt: TGTGCCAGCAGATCGGTCGGGGGCGTTAGGGATTCACCCCTCCACTTT; cdr3_aa: CASRSVGGVRDSPLHF; v_call: TRBV11-2; j_call: TRBJ1-6; d_call: NA; clone_size: NA; cdr3_length: 16
cdr3_nt: TGTGCCAGCTCACCCGGATTGAAAGATACGCAGTATTTT; cdr3_aa: CASSPGLKDTQYF; v_call: TRBV18; j_call: TRBJ2-3; d_call: NA; clone_size: many; cdr3_length: 13
cdr3_nt: TGTGCCAGCAGTCGGGACAGGGCGAAAACTGAAGATTTCTTT; cdr3_aa: CASSRDRAKTEDFF; v_call: TRBV6-1; j_call: TRBJ1-1; d_call: TRBD1; clone_size: NA; cdr3_length: 14
cdr3_nt: TGCAGTGCTAGAGACAGAGAAGATACTAGCACAGATACGCAGTATTTT; cdr3_aa: CSARDREDTSTDTQYF; v_call: TRBV20-1; j_call: TRBJ2-3; d_call: NA; clone_size: many; cdr3_length: 16
cdr3_nt: TGTGCCAGCAGTACAGGTCACCATCCCCAGCATTTT; cdr3_aa: CASSTGHHPQHF; v_call: TRBV6-1; j_call: TRBJ1-5; d_call: NA; clone_size: NA; cdr3_length: 12